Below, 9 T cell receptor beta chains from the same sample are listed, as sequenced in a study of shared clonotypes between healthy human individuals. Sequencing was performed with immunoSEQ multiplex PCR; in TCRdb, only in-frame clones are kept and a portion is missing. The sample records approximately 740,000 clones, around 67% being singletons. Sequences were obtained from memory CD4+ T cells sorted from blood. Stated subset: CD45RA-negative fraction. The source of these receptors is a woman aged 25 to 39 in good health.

For the CDR3, the DNA is TGTGCCAGTAGCGAACAGGGGCACGGCTACACCTTC. Protein product: CASSEQGHGYTF. This chain connects TRBV19 to TRBJ1-2; TRBD1 agrees at 7 bases. V lost 6 bases, J lost 8 bases, and 6 bases stayed unmatched. There are 12 residues in the CDR3. Germline-derived CDR1 and CDR2 are LNHDA and SQIVND (reference sequence).

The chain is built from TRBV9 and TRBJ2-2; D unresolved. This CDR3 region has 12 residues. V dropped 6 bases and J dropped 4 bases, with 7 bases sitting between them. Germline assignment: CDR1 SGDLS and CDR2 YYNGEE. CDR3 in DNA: TGTGCCAGCAACCGTGTCACCGGGGAGCTGTTTTTT. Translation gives CASNRVTGELFF.

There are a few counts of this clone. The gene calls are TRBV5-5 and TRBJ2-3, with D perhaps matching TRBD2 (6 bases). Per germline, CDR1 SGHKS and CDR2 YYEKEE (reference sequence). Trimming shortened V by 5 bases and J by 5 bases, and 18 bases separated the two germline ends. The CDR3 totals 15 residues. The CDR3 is CASREDVLARDTQYF. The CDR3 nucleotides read TGTGCCAGCAGGGAGGATGTACTAGCTCGAGATACGCAGTATTTT.

Written as DNA, the CDR3 is TGTGCCAGCAGTTTTTCCTGGTTGGCGGGCTACGAGCAGTACTTC. Amino acids: CASSFSWLAGYEQYF. V is TRBV28 and J is TRBJ2-7; D is perhaps TRBD2 (5 bases). CDR3 length equals 15 residues. The V and J ends lost 3 bases and 3 bases respectively, with 15 bases between them. In germline, CDR1 is MDHEN, CDR2 SYDVKM.

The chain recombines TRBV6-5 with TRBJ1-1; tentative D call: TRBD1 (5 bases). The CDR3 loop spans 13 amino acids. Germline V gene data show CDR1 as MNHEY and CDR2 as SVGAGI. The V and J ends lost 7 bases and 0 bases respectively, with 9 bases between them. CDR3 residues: CASKRGLNTEAFF. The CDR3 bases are TGTGCCAGCAAGAGGGGCTTGAACACTGAAGCTTTCTTT.

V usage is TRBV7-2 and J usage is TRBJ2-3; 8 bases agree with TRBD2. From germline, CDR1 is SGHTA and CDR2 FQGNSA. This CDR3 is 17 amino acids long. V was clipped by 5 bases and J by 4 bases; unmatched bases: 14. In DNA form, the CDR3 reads TGTGCCAGCAGCCGTGGGGGAGCGGGAGCCTTGGCAGATACGCAGTATTTT. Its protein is CASSRGGAGALADTQYF.

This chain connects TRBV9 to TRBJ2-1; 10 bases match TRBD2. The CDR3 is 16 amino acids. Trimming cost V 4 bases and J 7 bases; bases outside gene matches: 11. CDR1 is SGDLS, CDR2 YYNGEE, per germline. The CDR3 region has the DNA TGTGCCAGCAGCCCCCCCCGGCTAGCGGGAGTAAATGAGCAGTTCTTC. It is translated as CASSPPRLAGVNEQFF. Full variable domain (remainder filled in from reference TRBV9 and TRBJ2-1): DSGVTQTPKHLITATGQRVTLRCSPRSGDLSVYWYQQSLDQGLQFLIQYYNGEERAKGNILERFSAQQFPDLHSELNLSSLELGDSALYFCASSPPRLAGVNEQFFGPGTRLTVL.

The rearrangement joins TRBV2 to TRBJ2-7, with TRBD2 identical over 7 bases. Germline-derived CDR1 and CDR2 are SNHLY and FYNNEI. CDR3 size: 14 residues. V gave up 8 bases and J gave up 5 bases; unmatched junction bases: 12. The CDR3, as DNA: TGTGCCAGCCTCCCTACTAGCGTGTTGAACGAGCAGTACTTC. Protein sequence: CASLPTSVLNEQYF.

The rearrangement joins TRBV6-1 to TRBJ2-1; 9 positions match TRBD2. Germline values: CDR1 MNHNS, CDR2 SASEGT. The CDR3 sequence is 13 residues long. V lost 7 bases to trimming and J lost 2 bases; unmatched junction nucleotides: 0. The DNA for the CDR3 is TGTGCCAGCACTAGCGGGGCCTACAATGAGCAGTTCTTC. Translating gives CASTSGAYNEQFF.